A selection of T cell receptor beta chains follows, all from one sample in a study of T cells in Graves' hyperthyroidism and ophthalmopathy. TCRdb fed the multiplex PCR reads into MiXCR, producing one record per CDR3 protein. The sample consists of 300,000 to 450,000 distinct CDR3 sequences, under 15% of them appearing once. Sequencing used blood. Receptor source: a woman aged 18-29 years with Graves' hyperthyroidism. Both conserved end residues are part of each CDR3. D genes are given only for firm matches. Only part of the rows carry a size: once, few, many, or a class if the clone is expanded.

cdr3_aa: CASSPSLIQKTQYF
cdr3_nt: TGTGCCAGCAGCCCTTCACTAATTCAAAAGACCCAGTACTTC
d_call: -
j_call: TRBJ2-5
clone_size: few
v_call: TRBV28

cdr3_aa: CASSIGLGPDTQYF
cdr3_nt: TGTGCCAGCAGCATCGGACTGGGGCCAGATACGCAGTATTTT
d_call: -
j_call: TRBJ2-3
clone_size: many
v_call: TRBV11-2

cdr3_aa: CASSLGAGPEQFF
cdr3_nt: TGTGCCAGCAGCTTGGGCGCCGGACCAGAGCAGTTCTTC
d_call: -
j_call: TRBJ2-1
clone_size: many
v_call: TRBV5-6

cdr3_aa: CASKAFENEKLFF
cdr3_nt: TGTGCCAGCAAGGCCTTCGAGAATGAAAAACTGTTTTTT
d_call: -
j_call: TRBJ1-4
clone_size: -
v_call: TRBV2

cdr3_aa: CASRQAGQGAEQYF
cdr3_nt: TGTGCCAGCAGACAAGCTGGACAGGGAGCCGAGCAGTACTTC
d_call: TRBD1
j_call: TRBJ2-7
clone_size: many
v_call: TRBV11-2

cdr3_aa: CASSFASGNTIYF
cdr3_nt: TGTGCCAGCAGTTTCGCTTCTGGAAACACCATATATTTT
d_call: -
j_call: TRBJ1-3
clone_size: -
v_call: TRBV28

cdr3_aa: CASIEYGKRSGEQYF
cdr3_nt: TGTGCCAGCATTGAATACGGGAAGAGGTCGGGCGAGCAGTACTTC
d_call: -
j_call: TRBJ2-7
clone_size: -
v_call: TRBV6-4

cdr3_aa: CASRPGTGAYEQFF
cdr3_nt: TGTGCCAGCAGACCCGGGACAGGGGCCTACGAGCAGTTCTTC
d_call: TRBD1
j_call: TRBJ2-1
clone_size: -
v_call: TRBV7-2

cdr3_aa: CASSSRTSGSLSEGNEQYF
cdr3_nt: TGCGCCAGCAGCTCCAGGACTAGCGGGAGCCTCTCTGAAGGCAACGAGCAGTACTTC
d_call: TRBD2
j_call: TRBJ2-7
clone_size: many
v_call: TRBV5-1

cdr3_aa: CASRTGLVSLNEQFF
cdr3_nt: TGTGCCAGCAGGACTGGACTAGTATCCCTCAATGAGCAGTTCTTC
d_call: TRBD2
j_call: TRBJ2-1
clone_size: -
v_call: TRBV6-1

cdr3_aa: CAWSVRLDRETQYF
cdr3_nt: TGTGCCTGGAGTGTACGCCTCGATAGGGAGACCCAGTACTTC
d_call: -
j_call: TRBJ2-5
clone_size: many
v_call: TRBV30

cdr3_aa: CASSRLPYEQYF
cdr3_nt: TGTGCCAGCAGCCGTCTACCCTACGAGCAGTACTTC
d_call: -
j_call: TRBJ2-7
clone_size: many
v_call: TRBV7-2

cdr3_aa: CASTIRDRDTEAFF
cdr3_nt: TGTGCCAGTACTATCCGGGACAGGGACACTGAAGCTTTCTTT
d_call: TRBD1
j_call: TRBJ1-1
clone_size: many
v_call: TRBV11-1

cdr3_aa: CASSLADRPYEQYF
cdr3_nt: TGTGCCAGCAGCTTGGCGGACAGGCCCTACGAGCAGTACTTC
d_call: TRBD1
j_call: TRBJ2-7
clone_size: many
v_call: TRBV5-5

cdr3_aa: CASSDWDGEQYF
cdr3_nt: TGTGCCAGCAGTGACTGGGACGGCGAGCAGTACTTC
d_call: -
j_call: TRBJ2-7
clone_size: many
v_call: TRBV14

cdr3_aa: CASSETGDTEAFF
cdr3_nt: TGTGCCAGCAGTGAAACCGGGGACACTGAAGCTTTCTTT
d_call: -
j_call: TRBJ1-1
clone_size: many
v_call: TRBV2

cdr3_aa: CATSQDSYEQYF
cdr3_nt: TGTGCCACCAGCCAGGACAGCTACGAGCAGTACTTC
d_call: -
j_call: TRBJ2-7
clone_size: many
v_call: TRBV24-1

cdr3_aa: CASSLQEGRYEQYF
cdr3_nt: TGTGCCAGCAGTTTACAGGAAGGCCGTTACGAGCAGTACTTC
d_call: -
j_call: TRBJ2-7
clone_size: many
v_call: TRBV12-3/TRBV12-4

cdr3_aa: CASSSGLAGGGTDTQYF
cdr3_nt: TGTGCCAGCAGCTCGGGACTAGCGGGGGGGGGCACAGATACGCAGTATTTT
d_call: TRBD2
j_call: TRBJ2-3
clone_size: -
v_call: TRBV11-2

cdr3_aa: CSARDGANYGYTF
cdr3_nt: TGCAGTGCTAGGGACGGGGCAAACTATGGCTACACCTTC
d_call: -
j_call: TRBJ1-2
clone_size: many
v_call: TRBV20-1

cdr3_aa: CSQGSHEQYF
cdr3_nt: TGCAGCCAGGGGTCGCACGAGCAGTACTTC
d_call: -
j_call: TRBJ2-7
clone_size: many
v_call: TRBV29-1

cdr3_aa: CASSSSGRWGETQYF
cdr3_nt: TGTGCCAGCAGCTCTAGCGGGAGGTGGGGGGAGACCCAGTACTTC
d_call: TRBD2
j_call: TRBJ2-5
clone_size: many
v_call: TRBV9

cdr3_aa: CASSLFNSGANVLTF
cdr3_nt: TGTGCCAGCAGCTTATTTAACTCTGGGGCCAACGTCCTGACTTTC
d_call: -
j_call: TRBJ2-6
clone_size: few
v_call: TRBV5-6

cdr3_aa: CASPMASGSQYF
cdr3_nt: TGTGCCAGCCCTATGGCTAGCGGGTCCCAGTACTTC
d_call: TRBD2
j_call: TRBJ2-5
clone_size: -
v_call: TRBV7-9

cdr3_aa: CATQGTAAAREQYF
cdr3_nt: TGTGCCACCCAGGGGACAGCCGCCGCTCGGGAGCAGTACTTC
d_call: TRBD1
j_call: TRBJ2-7
clone_size: many
v_call: TRBV2

cdr3_aa: CASSTSSREVAGGSPLHF
cdr3_nt: TGTGCCAGCAGTACTAGCTCCAGGGAGGTAGCAGGTGGTTCACCCCTCCACTTT
d_call: -
j_call: TRBJ1-6
clone_size: few
v_call: TRBV4-2

cdr3_aa: CAFRDSATNYGYTF
cdr3_nt: TGTGCCTTCAGGGACAGCGCCACTAACTATGGCTACACCTTC
d_call: TRBD1
j_call: TRBJ1-2
clone_size: many
v_call: TRBV10-3

cdr3_aa: CASSQGIDTGELFF
cdr3_nt: TGTGCCAGCAGCCAAGGAATCGATACCGGGGAGCTGTTTTTT
d_call: -
j_call: TRBJ2-2
clone_size: few
v_call: TRBV14

cdr3_aa: CASSLVLYQETQYF
cdr3_nt: TGTGCCAGCAGCTTAGTGCTGTACCAAGAGACCCAGTACTTC
d_call: -
j_call: TRBJ2-5
clone_size: many
v_call: TRBV11-2

cdr3_aa: CASSSSPRVDEQYF
cdr3_nt: TGTGCCAGCAGTTCCTCGCCCCGAGTCGATGAGCAGTACTTC
d_call: -
j_call: TRBJ2-7
clone_size: -
v_call: TRBV28

cdr3_aa: CASSIPGLAFF
cdr3_nt: TGTGCCAGTAGTATTCCGGGGCTAGCTTTCTTT
d_call: -
j_call: TRBJ1-1
clone_size: -
v_call: TRBV19

cdr3_aa: CASSSGQTYNEQFF
cdr3_nt: TGCGCCAGCAGCTCTGGTCAGACCTACAATGAGCAGTTCTTC
d_call: -
j_call: TRBJ2-1
clone_size: many
v_call: TRBV5-1

cdr3_aa: CASSPNRVGDSGNTIYF
cdr3_nt: TGTGCCAGCAGCCCGAACAGGGTGGGCGACTCTGGAAACACCATATATTTT
d_call: -
j_call: TRBJ1-3
clone_size: few
v_call: TRBV7-9

cdr3_aa: CSARDRVDDTLHF
cdr3_nt: TGCAGTGCTAGAGATCGGGTGGACGACACCCTCCACTTT
d_call: -
j_call: TRBJ1-6
clone_size: many
v_call: TRBV20-1

cdr3_aa: CASSLQGDDSEAFF
cdr3_nt: TGTGCCAGCAGCTTACAGGGCGATGATTCTGAAGCTTTCTTT
d_call: -
j_call: TRBJ1-1
clone_size: -
v_call: TRBV11-2

cdr3_aa: CASSLFSRTRGHEKLFF
cdr3_nt: TGTGCCAGCAGCCTGTTTTCCCGGACCAGGGGCCATGAAAAACTGTTTTTT
d_call: -
j_call: TRBJ1-4
clone_size: -
v_call: TRBV7-6

cdr3_aa: CASGLVEETQYF
cdr3_nt: TGTGCCAGCGGCTTAGTTGAAGAGACCCAGTACTTC
d_call: -
j_call: TRBJ2-5
clone_size: few
v_call: TRBV7-6

cdr3_aa: CASSLRGRGLIEQFF
cdr3_nt: TGTGCCAGCAGCTTGAGAGGGAGGGGGCTGATTGAGCAGTTCTTC
d_call: -
j_call: TRBJ2-1
clone_size: many
v_call: TRBV7-8

cdr3_aa: CASSRGPENTEAFF
cdr3_nt: TGTGCCAGCAGCCGGGGACCAGAGAACACTGAAGCTTTCTTT
d_call: -
j_call: TRBJ1-1
clone_size: many
v_call: TRBV6-1

cdr3_aa: CASSMSGGTGELFF
cdr3_nt: TGTGCCAGTAGTATGTCAGGAGGGACCGGGGAGCTGTTTTTT
d_call: -
j_call: TRBJ2-2
clone_size: many
v_call: TRBV19

cdr3_aa: CASSTLSGINTDTQYF
cdr3_nt: TGTGCCAGCAGTACCCTGTCCGGGATTAACACAGATACGCAGTATTTT
d_call: -
j_call: TRBJ2-3
clone_size: many
v_call: TRBV28

cdr3_aa: CASSENGGDQPQHF
cdr3_nt: TGTGCCAGCAGTGAAAACGGAGGGGATCAGCCCCAGCATTTT
d_call: -
j_call: TRBJ1-5
clone_size: many
v_call: TRBV2

cdr3_aa: CATSRGTGDGYTF
cdr3_nt: TGTGCCACCAGCAGAGGTACGGGGGATGGCTACACCTTC
d_call: -
j_call: TRBJ1-2
clone_size: many
v_call: TRBV15

cdr3_aa: CASSYTGARGAFF
cdr3_nt: TGTGCCAGCAGTTACACAGGGGCGCGGGGGGCTTTCTTT
d_call: TRBD1
j_call: TRBJ1-1
clone_size: many
v_call: TRBV28

cdr3_aa: CASSFPGTGTSEAFF
cdr3_nt: TGTGCCAGCAGTTTCCCCGGGACAGGGACGTCTGAAGCTTTCTTT
d_call: TRBD1
j_call: TRBJ1-1
clone_size: many
v_call: TRBV6-2/TRBV6-3

cdr3_aa: CSVSGRYNEQFF
cdr3_nt: TGCAGTGTTTCCGGGCGTTACAATGAGCAGTTCTTC
d_call: -
j_call: TRBJ2-1
clone_size: many
v_call: TRBV20-1

cdr3_aa: CASSLGLAGGPHSSYEQYF
cdr3_nt: TGCGCCAGCAGCTTGGGACTAGCGGGAGGGCCCCACAGCTCCTACGAGCAGTACTTC
d_call: TRBD2
j_call: TRBJ2-7
clone_size: few
v_call: TRBV5-1

cdr3_aa: CASAPGTVPTYEQYF
cdr3_nt: TGTGCCAGCGCGCCCGGGACAGTCCCAACCTACGAGCAGTACTTC
d_call: TRBD1
j_call: TRBJ2-7
clone_size: few
v_call: TRBV27

cdr3_aa: CASSPSGQGRTEAFF
cdr3_nt: TGTGCCAGCAGCCCTTCCGGACAGGGTAGGACTGAAGCTTTCTTT
d_call: TRBD1
j_call: TRBJ1-1
clone_size: few
v_call: TRBV5-4

cdr3_aa: CSARDQRVERGLYEQYF
cdr3_nt: TGCAGTGCTAGAGATCAGAGGGTAGAGCGGGGGCTCTACGAGCAGTACTTC
d_call: TRBD2
j_call: TRBJ2-7
clone_size: -
v_call: TRBV20-1

cdr3_aa: CASSKTSGGLLSSYEQYF
cdr3_nt: TGTGCCAGCAGCAAAACTAGCGGGGGCTTACTGAGCTCCTACGAGCAGTACTTC
d_call: TRBD2
j_call: TRBJ2-7
clone_size: -
v_call: TRBV7-9

cdr3_aa: CSASLAYQETQYF
cdr3_nt: TGCAGTGCTAGTCTGGCATACCAAGAGACCCAGTACTTC
d_call: -
j_call: TRBJ2-5
clone_size: many
v_call: TRBV20-1

cdr3_aa: CSAYPQNTEAFF
cdr3_nt: TGCAGTGCCTACCCACAGAACACTGAAGCTTTCTTT
d_call: -
j_call: TRBJ1-1
clone_size: many
v_call: TRBV20-1

cdr3_aa: CASSQQIPGGLNEKLFF
cdr3_nt: TGTGCCAGCAGCCAACAAATCCCAGGGGGCCTTAACGAAAAACTGTTTTTT
d_call: TRBD1
j_call: TRBJ1-4
clone_size: -
v_call: TRBV5-6

cdr3_aa: CSASQAPHVRGTGANVLTF
cdr3_nt: TGCAGTGCTAGCCAGGCCCCACACGTTCGGGGAACTGGGGCCAACGTCCTGACTTTC
d_call: -
j_call: TRBJ2-6
clone_size: few
v_call: TRBV20-1

cdr3_aa: CASSLTAGERGEQFF
cdr3_nt: TGTGCCAGCAGCTTAACAGCGGGAGAAAGAGGTGAGCAGTTCTTC
d_call: TRBD2
j_call: TRBJ2-1
clone_size: many
v_call: TRBV7-3

cdr3_aa: CASSLAGVDNEQFF
cdr3_nt: TGTGCCAGCAGCTTGGCTGGGGTGGACAATGAGCAGTTCTTC
d_call: -
j_call: TRBJ2-1
clone_size: many
v_call: TRBV11-2

cdr3_aa: CSARDAQGWEQPQHF
cdr3_nt: TGCAGTGCTAGAGATGCCCAGGGCTGGGAGCAGCCCCAGCATTTT
d_call: -
j_call: TRBJ1-5
clone_size: many
v_call: TRBV20-1

cdr3_aa: CASSSEGYTEAFF
cdr3_nt: TGTGCCAGCAGTTCGGAAGGGTACACTGAAGCTTTCTTT
d_call: -
j_call: TRBJ1-1
clone_size: many
v_call: TRBV27